These T cell receptor beta chains were read from a single sample in a study of blood T cells in healthy people across ages. TCRdb passed the 5' RACE reads through MiXCR, listing each CDR3 protein once. The profile covers roughly 1,800,000 distinct CDR3 sequences, with about 50% appearing a single time and approximately 2% taken by the ten largest. Sequencing was done on a sample of blood. The receptors were gathered from a woman in her thirties or forties in good health. Both conserved end residues are part of each CDR3. Fields, in order: V gene, J gene, D gene, clone size, CDR3 DNA, CDR3 protein. D genes are given only for firm matches. Rows give clone size only sometimes, using once, few, many, or a class for an expanded clone.

>TRBV6-2/TRBV6-3|TRBJ2-5|NA|NA
TGTGCCAGCAGTTACTACGGCCGTCAAGAGACCCAGTACTTC
CASSYYGRQETQYF
>TRBV27|TRBJ2-7|NA|NA
TGTGCCAGCAGTTTTATCGGGCCATCCTACGAGCAGTACTTC
CASSFIGPSYEQYF
>TRBV21-1|TRBJ2-7|NA|NA
TGTGCCAGCAGCTCCCAAACTCCGACTGACTCTAGCTCCTACGAGCAGTACTTC
CASSSQTPTDSSSYEQYF
>TRBV27|TRBJ1-1|NA|NA
TGTGCCAGCAGTCCCTTGACGGGGAGGAGGTCCTTCAACACTGAAGCTTTCTTT
CASSPLTGRRSFNTEAFF
>TRBV7-8|TRBJ2-5|NA|NA
TGTGCCAGCAGCAATGACAATGAGCAGTACTTC
CASSNDNEQYF
>TRBV9|TRBJ2-1|TRBD2|few
TGTGCCAGCAGCGTAGGGAGGCTAGCGGGGATCAATGAGCAGTTCTTC
CASSVGRLAGINEQFF
>TRBV5-6|TRBJ2-1|NA|few
TGTGCCAGCAGCTTGGGGCCGCACAATGAGCAGTTCTTC
CASSLGPHNEQFF
>TRBV12-3/TRBV12-4|TRBJ1-1|NA|NA
TGTGCCAGCAGTTCGGGGTATATTGGAGCTTTCTTT
CASSSGYIGAFF
>TRBV12-3/TRBV12-4|TRBJ1-5|TRBD1|NA
TGTGCCAGCAGTTTTCAGGGGGCAAGGAGCAATCAGCCCCAGCATTTT
CASSFQGARSNQPQHF
>TRBV6-5|TRBJ1-1|NA|NA
TGTGCCAGCAGCAGAGACAGGCTTTACACTGAAGCTTTCTTT
CASSRDRLYTEAFF
>TRBV6-6|TRBJ2-1|TRBD1|NA
TGTGCCAGCAACATACCTTCCGGGACAGGGACCAATGAGCAGTTCTTC
CASNIPSGTGTNEQFF
>TRBV5-1|TRBJ1-2|NA|few
TGCGCCAGCAGCCTTGGGGGTTCCGACAGCTATGGAGCCTACACCTTC
CASSLGGSDSYGAYTF
>TRBV20-1|TRBJ2-1|TRBD2|NA
TGCAGTGCTACCCACTCTAGCGGGGGGGCCTCCTACAATGAGCAGTTCTTC
CSATHSSGGASYNEQFF
>TRBV20-1|TRBJ2-4|NA|few
TGCAGTACTCCCAAGGGGGCGGGGGAGCAGTACTTC
CSTPKGAGEQYF
>TRBV6-5|TRBJ1-5|NA|NA
TGTGCCAGCAGTCAGAGGACGGTCTCAAATCAGCCCCAGCATTTT
CASSQRTVSNQPQHF
>TRBV7-9|TRBJ2-3|TRBD2|NA
TGTGCCAGCAGCCCGGGACTAGCGGGGGGGCCTTTATCAGATACGCAGTATTTT
CASSPGLAGGPLSDTQYF
>TRBV20-1|TRBJ1-2|NA|NA
TGCAGTGCTAGAGATCTCAGACAGCATGGCTACACCTTC
CSARDLRQHGYTF
>TRBV7-9|TRBJ2-1|NA|NA
TGTGCCAGCAGCGCAACTAGCAGGGGATCCAATGAGCAGTTCTTC
CASSATSRGSNEQFF
>TRBV3-1|TRBJ2-7|NA|NA
TGTGCCAGCAGCCAAGCCCCCTGGGGCACCATCTCCTACAAGCAGTACTTC
CASSQAPWGTISYKQYF
>TRBV28|TRBJ2-5|NA|NA
TGTGCCACCGCCGGGCAAGAGACCCAGTACTTC
CATAGQETQYF
>TRBV7-2|TRBJ2-1|NA|many
TGTGCCAGCAGCCTTAGGATGACGAATGAGCAGTTCTTC
CASSLRMTNEQFF
>TRBV29-1|TRBJ2-7|NA|many
TGCAGCGTTGAAGGTCCTCTCGACAGAACTAACTCCTACGAGCAGTACTTC
CSVEGPLDRTNSYEQYF
>TRBV6-5|TRBJ2-1|NA|NA
TGTGCCAGCAGTGCCCGTGCTCCAGGCTCAGAGACCCAGTTCTTC
CASSARAPGSETQFF
>TRBV25-1|TRBJ2-3|NA|NA
TGTGCCAGCAGTGAAGATGGCTGTAGCACAGATACGCAGTATTTT
CASSEDGCSTDTQYF
>TRBV6-5|TRBJ2-5|NA|once
TGTGCCAGCAGTTACTCCGGGACAATCGGACAAGAGACCCAGTACTTC
CASSYSGTIGQETQYF
>TRBV14|TRBJ2-1|NA|NA
TGTGCCAGCAGCCAGGAGGGGTTCCTAGCGCAACGTCACAATGAGCAGTTCTTC
CASSQEGFLAQRHNEQFF
>TRBV3-1|TRBJ2-3|TRBD2|few
TGTGCCAGCAGCCAAGATAGGCTAGCGGGCACAGATACGCAGTATTTT
CASSQDRLAGTDTQYF
>TRBV4-1|TRBJ1-2|NA|NA
TGCGCCAGCAGCCTAACTTCACTCCGGTCGGCAGGGGTAAACTATGGCTACACCTTC
CASSLTSLRSAGVNYGYTF
>TRBV7-2|TRBJ1-4|NA|NA
TGTGCCAGCAGCTTAGCGCAGGCGGTTGAAAAACTGTTTTTT
CASSLAQAVEKLFF
>TRBV20-1|TRBJ1-6|TRBD1|NA
TGCAGTGCTATAAACCGGGACAGGGAACGCTATAATTCACCCCTCCACTTT
CSAINRDRERYNSPLHF
>TRBV28|TRBJ1-2|TRBD1|NA
TGTGCCAGCACCTCTACAGGGGAAAACTATGGCTACACCTTC
CASTSTGENYGYTF